This T cell receptor (beta chain) appears in the sequencing data of a study of read filtering for tumor transcriptome and immune sequencing. As for the study in general: Eight or nine patients were R-ISS I, approximately 15 were R-ISS II, 7 were R-ISS III. RNA-seq yielded only about 75 to 1273 TCR reads, IR-seq about 4 to 10.27 million.

This library used approximately 370 ng RNA and molecular barcoded adaptors spanning alpha/delta and beta/gamma chains. TCRdb passed the reads through MiXCR, listing each CDR3 protein once. The sample has about 86,000 distinct CDR3 sequences; over 9% are singletons. This clonotype was recorded many times. No antigen is known for it. The CDR3 consists of 15 residues. Germline loops: CDR1 MNHEY, CDR2 SVGEGT. J was trimmed by 7 bases and V by 6 bases; bases with no gene match: 10. Every patient had bone marrow sampled while the disease was active. Overall study findings and caveats: In IR-seq, single-read clonotypes were roughly 80% of clonotypes but around 3.4% of reads.

The receptor was derived from a donor at least 40 years old with multiple myeloma. The sequenced sample consisted of a population of CD138-negative cells sorted from bone marrow. The rearrangement uses TRBV6-2 or TRBV6-3 and TRBJ2-1; 9 bases fit TRBD1. The CDR3, as DNA: TGTGCCAGCAGCTCCGGGACAGGGACTCGGAATGAGCAGTTCTTC. Its translation is CASSSGTGTRNEQFF.